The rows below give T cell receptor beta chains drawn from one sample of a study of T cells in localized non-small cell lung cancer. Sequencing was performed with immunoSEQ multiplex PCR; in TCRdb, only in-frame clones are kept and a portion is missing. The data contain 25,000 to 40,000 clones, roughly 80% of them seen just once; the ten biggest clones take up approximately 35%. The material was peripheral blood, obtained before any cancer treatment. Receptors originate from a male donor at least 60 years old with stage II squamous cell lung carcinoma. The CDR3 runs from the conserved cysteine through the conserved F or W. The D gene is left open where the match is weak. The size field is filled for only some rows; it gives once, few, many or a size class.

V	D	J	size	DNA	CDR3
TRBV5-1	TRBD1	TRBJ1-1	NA	TGCGCCAGCAGCTTGGGGGGGATTACCGGGACAGAAGAAGCTTTCTTT	CASSLGGITGTEEAFF
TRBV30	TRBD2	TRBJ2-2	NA	TGTGCCTGGAGCGCGAGGACTAGCGGGAGGGCCACCGGGGAGCTGTTTTTT	CAWSARTSGRATGELFF
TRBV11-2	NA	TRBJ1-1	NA	TGTGCCAGCAGCTCCCGCCGGGGTAATGAAGCTTTCTTT	CASSSRRGNEAFF
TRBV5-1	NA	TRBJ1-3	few	TGCGCCAGCAGCTTGGCCAGGGTTGAATCTGGAAACACCATATATTTT	CASSLARVESGNTIYF
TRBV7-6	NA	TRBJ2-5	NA	TGTGCCAGCAGCCGGAATCAGGGCCAAGAGACCCAGTACTTC	CASSRNQGQETQYF
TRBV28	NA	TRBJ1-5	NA	TGTGCCAGCACCCTGGGACGGACCGCGGAGCCCCAGCATTTT	CASTLGRTAEPQHF
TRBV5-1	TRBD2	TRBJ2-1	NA	TGCGCCAGCAGCTTGGAGCCTAGCGGATCCCCCTACAATGAGCAGTTCTTC	CASSLEPSGSPYNEQFF
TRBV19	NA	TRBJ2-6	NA	TGTGCCAGTAGTGCGGGACTGGCGATCAACGTCCTGACTTTC	CASSAGLAINVLTF
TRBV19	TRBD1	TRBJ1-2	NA	TGTGCCAGTAGTATATCCCCCGGGACAGGGGGTGGCTACACCTTC	CASSISPGTGGGYTF
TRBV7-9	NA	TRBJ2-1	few	TGTGCCAGCAGCTTAGCGCAGTATACTGAGCAGTTCTTC	CASSLAQYTEQFF
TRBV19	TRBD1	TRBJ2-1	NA	TGTGCCAGTAGCACACCGGGACAGTCCTACAATGAGCAGTTCTTC	CASSTPGQSYNEQFF
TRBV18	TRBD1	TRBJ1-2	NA	TGTGCCAGCTCACCGACAGGGGTAGGCTATGGCTACACCTTC	CASSPTGVGYGYTF
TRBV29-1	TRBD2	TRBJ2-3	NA	TGCAGCGTGCGGGGGGAGGGCACAGATACGCAGTATTTT	CSVRGEGTDTQYF
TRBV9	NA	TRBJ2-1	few	TGTGCCAGCAGCGCCTGGGAGTACAATGAGCAGTTCTTC	CASSAWEYNEQFF
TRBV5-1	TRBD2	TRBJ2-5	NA	TGCGCCAGCGGGACTAGCGGCCAAGAGACCCAGTACTTC	CASGTSGQETQYF
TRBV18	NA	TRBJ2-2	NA	TGTGCCAGCTCACCACCGAGTATCGCCGGGGAGCTGTTTTTT	CASSPPSIAGELFF
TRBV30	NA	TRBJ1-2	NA	TGTGCCTGGAGTTCTGACAGCTATGGCTACACCTTC	CAWSSDSYGYTF
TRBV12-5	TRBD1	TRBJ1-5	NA	TGTGCTAGTGGCCCGACAGGGGCGAGCTTCCAGCCCCAGCATTTT	CASGPTGASFQPQHF
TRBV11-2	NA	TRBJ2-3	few	TGTGCCAGCAGCCGAGGGAACTCCCCTCCGGATACGCAGTATTTT	CASSRGNSPPDTQYF
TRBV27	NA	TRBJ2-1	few	TGTGCCAGCAGTTTAGCGTGGGGGCCTTACAATGAGCAGTTCTTC	CASSLAWGPYNEQFF
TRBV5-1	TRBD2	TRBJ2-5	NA	TGCGCCAGCAGCTTGATGGGGGGAGGGGAGACCCAGTACTTC	CASSLMGGGETQYF
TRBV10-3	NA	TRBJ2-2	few	TGTGCCTCTAGTTCTGTAGCGGCCAACACCGGGGAGCTGTTTTTT	CASSSVAANTGELFF
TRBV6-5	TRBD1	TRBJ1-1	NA	TGTGCCAGCAGAAAACAGGGGGCGCGGGGAACTGAAGCTTTCTTT	CASRKQGARGTEAFF
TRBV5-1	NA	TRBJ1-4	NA	TGCGCCAGCCAAGTTGCAACTAATGAAAAACTGTTTTTT	CASQVATNEKLFF
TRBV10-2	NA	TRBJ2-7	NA	TGCGCCTCCGCCGGTCAGTACGAGCAGTACTTC	CASAGQYEQYF
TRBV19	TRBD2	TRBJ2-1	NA	TGTGCCAGTAGTATCGCGGGAGGTGCCTACAATGAGCAGTTCTTC	CASSIAGGAYNEQFF
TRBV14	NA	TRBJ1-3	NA	TGTGCCAGCAGCCTTGGAAACACCATATATTTT	CASSLGNTIYF
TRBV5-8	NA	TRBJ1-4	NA	TGTGCCAGCAGCTTCGCCAAGGAAAAACTGTTTTTT	CASSFAKEKLFF
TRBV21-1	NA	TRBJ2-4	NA	TGTGCCAGCATAAGAGGGGGCGGAAACATTCAGTACTTC	CASIRGGGNIQYF
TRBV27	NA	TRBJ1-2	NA	TGTGCCAGCAGTTTCGAGGGAAACTATGGCTACACCTTC	CASSFEGNYGYTF
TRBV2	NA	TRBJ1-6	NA	TGTGCCAGCAGTGAAGGGGTTGGGAATTCACCCCTCCACTTT	CASSEGVGNSPLHF
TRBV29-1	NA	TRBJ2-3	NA	TGCAGCGTTGACGTAGGAGATACGCAGTATTTT	CSVDVGDTQYF
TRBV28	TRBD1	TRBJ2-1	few	TGTGCCAGTTTGACAGGGGGCTCCTACAATGAGCAGTTCTTC	CASLTGGSYNEQFF
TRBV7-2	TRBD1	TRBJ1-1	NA	TGTGCCAGCAACCGAGGGGGCGGGACTGAAGCTTTCTTT	CASNRGGGTEAFF
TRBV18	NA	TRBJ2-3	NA	TGTGCCAGCTCACCAAAGGGCCGGGACTCGCGCACAGATACGCAGTATTTT	CASSPKGRDSRTDTQYF
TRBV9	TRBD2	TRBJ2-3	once	TGTGCCAGCAGCCTGAGCGGGAATCAGGGTGGTACGCAGTATTTT	CASSLSGNQGGTQYF
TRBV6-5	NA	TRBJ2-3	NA	TGTGCCAGCAGTGTCCGGGGTGGAGATACGCAGTATTTT	CASSVRGGDTQYF
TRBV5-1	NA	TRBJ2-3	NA	TGCGCCAGCAGCTTGAGGTGGGGGGCCACAGATACGCAGTATTTT	CASSLRWGATDTQYF
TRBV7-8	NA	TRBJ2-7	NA	TGTGCCAGCAGCTTAGACGGCAGTCACGGGTCCTACGAGCAGTACTTC	CASSLDGSHGSYEQYF
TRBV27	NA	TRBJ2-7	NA	TGTGCCACAGGGTTTAGGGAGCAGTACTTC	CATGFREQYF
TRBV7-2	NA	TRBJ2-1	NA	TGTGCCAGCAGCTTAGAACTCCCAGTGGGGCAGTTCTTC	CASSLELPVGQFF
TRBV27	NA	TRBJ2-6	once	TGTGCCAGCAGTTTCTCTTGGGGACCTGGGGCCAACGTCCTGACTTTC	CASSFSWGPGANVLTF
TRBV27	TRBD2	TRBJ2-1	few	TGTGCCAGCAGTCCTACTAGCGGGGACTACAATGAGCAGTTCTTC	CASSPTSGDYNEQFF
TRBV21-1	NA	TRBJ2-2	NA	TGTGCCAGCAGCCCCACCGGGGAGCTGTTTTTT	CASSPTGELFF
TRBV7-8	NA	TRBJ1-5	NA	TGTGCCAGCAGCGAAGTTGGGGGGGCCCATCAGCCCCAGCATTTT	CASSEVGGAHQPQHF
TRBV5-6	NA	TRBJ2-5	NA	TGTGCCAGCAGCTTGTCAGGTATAGGGAGTGAGACCCAGTACTTC	CASSLSGIGSETQYF
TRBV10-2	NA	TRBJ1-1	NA	TGCGCCAGCAGTGGGGAGGCCCGGGTGAACACTGAAGCTTTCTTT	CASSGEARVNTEAFF
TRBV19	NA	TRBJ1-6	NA	TGTGCCAGTAGTATCAGGCTTTATAGTAATTCACCCCTCCACTTT	CASSIRLYSNSPLHF
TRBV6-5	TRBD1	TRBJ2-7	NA	TGTGCCAGCAGTTCCCGGGACAGGGAGCAGTACTTC	CASSSRDREQYF
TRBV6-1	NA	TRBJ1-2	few	TGTGCCAGCAGTGATGGGTTCCTGGACGGCTACACCTTC	CASSDGFLDGYTF
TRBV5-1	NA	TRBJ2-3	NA	TGCGCCAGCAAAGGGGGAACAGATACGCAGTATTTT	CASKGGTDTQYF